This T cell receptor (beta chain) was captured in a study of T cell responses to AZD1222 COVID-19 vaccine. TCRdb's table, derived via immunoSEQ multiplex PCR, lists solely in-frame clones and lacks some. The sample yields around 120,000 clones, about nine tenths seen once. The ends were cut back, 5 bases at V and 1 base at J, with 8 bases in the middle. The CDR3 sequence is 13 residues long. Germline CDR1 and CDR2: SGHTA and FQGTGA. The V gene is TRBV7-3, the J gene TRBJ1-1; the D gene is possibly TRBD1 (5 bases). This specimen consisted of peripheral blood, obtained on day 0 of AZD1222 vaccination. This clonotype originated in an adult in good health. This chain's CDR3 is CASSKTGNTEAFF. The CDR3 nucleotides read TGTGCCAGCAGCAAAACAGGGAACACTGAAGCTTTCTTT.